Shown below are 21 T cell receptor beta chains from a single sample sequenced in a study of beta chain features in type 1 diabetes. All of the isolated RNA was reverse transcribed, so expressed TCRB transcripts were sequenced. Libraries were prepared by immunoSEQ multiplex PCR; TCRdb keeps only in-frame clonotypes and omits some of them. Of over 150,000 clones listed, 10% are singletons. No antigen has been assigned to these receptors. Study results and limitations: TCRB CDR3 length was moderately but significantly reduced in all four CD4+ subsets of Type 1 diabetes patients.

Sequencing was performed on central memory CD4+ T cells from blood. The receptors come from a young man with type 1 diabetes.

This clone was observed a few times. A junction end diverges from the germline sequence, so it may reflect a read error. The chain uses TRBV5-1 and TRBJ2-5; 8 bases are a match to TRBD1. The CDR3 runs to 13 residues. The germline V gene has CDR1 SGHRS and CDR2 YFSETQ. The CDR3 protein is CASRLGQGETQYF. The CDR3 DNA sequence: TGCGCCAGCCGCTTAGGACAGGGAGAGACCCAGTACTTC.

This clone was observed a few times. V usage is TRBV10-3 and J usage is TRBJ2-1; 9 positions match TRBD2. From germline, CDR1 is ENHRY and CDR2 SYGVKD. With 9 bases clipped from V and 8 bases from J, the junction kept 8 bases outside the gene matches. This CDR3 region has 13 residues. The CDR3: CAISSGISDEQFF. In DNA, the CDR3 is TGTGCCATTTCTAGCGGGATAAGTGATGAGCAGTTCTTC.

This clone was picked up a small number of times. The chain has TRBV19 and TRBJ2-7; D perhaps matches TRBD1 (6 bases). The CDR3 is 15 residues long. Germline values: CDR1 LNHDA, CDR2 SQIVND (reference sequence). V lost 7 bases and J lost 0, with 16 bases in between. The CDR3 bases are TGTGCCAGTAAACCCCAAGGGGGTTCCTCCTACGAGCAGTACTTC. It translates to CASKPQGGSSYEQYF.

There are a few counts of this clone. The V call is TRBV7-9, the J call TRBJ2-1; 9 nucleotides align to TRBD2. CDR1 is SEHNR, CDR2 FQNEAQ, per germline (reference sequence). Trimming at V came to 4 bases and at J to 4 bases, leaving 5 bases not matched to a gene. The CDR3 is made up of 15 amino acids. The CDR3 reads CASSSRLAAYNEQFF. In DNA form, the CDR3 reads TGTGCCAGCAGCTCTAGACTAGCGGCATACAATGAGCAGTTCTTC.

To note about this clone: This could be a read error, since a much larger clone is one nucleotide away. The sample has other DNA sequences that encode this CDR3 too. The chain is built from TRBV4-1 and TRBJ1-2, with 8 bases matching TRBD1. The germline V gene has CDR1 MGHRA and CDR2 YSYEKL. V was pared by 3 bases and J by 3 bases, with 0 bases of the junction left unmatched. The CDR3 has 13 residues. CDR3 protein: CASSQDRDYGYTF. For the CDR3, the DNA is TGCGCCAGCAGCCAGGACAGGGACTATGGCTACACCTTC.

This clone was found a few times. The V and J genes are TRBV18 and TRBJ1-1, with D uncertain. Germline V lookup: CDR1 KGHSH, CDR2 LQKENI. The length of the CDR3 is 13 residues. Trimming removed 3 bases at V and 2 bases at J, with 7 bases between. DNA for the CDR3: TGTGCCAGCTCACCGGTGGCTAACACTGAAGCTTTCTTT. This codes for CASSPVANTEAFF. Full variable domain (missing parts from reference TRBV18 and TRBJ1-1): NAGVMQNPRHLVRRRGQEARLRCSPMKGHSHVYWYRQLPEEGLKFMVYLQKENIIDESGMPKERFSAEFPKEGPSILRIQQVVRGDSAAYFCASSPVANTEAFFGQGTRLTVV.

The rearrangement joins TRBV7-9 to TRBJ2-7; D is possibly TRBD1 (6 bases). There are 13 residues in the CDR3. Trimming took off 5 bases at V and 6 bases at J, with 14 bases between the two ends. From germline, CDR1 is SEHNR and CDR2 FQNEAQ (reference sequence). DNA of the CDR3: TGTGCCAGCAGCCTAACCCGAGGGGGCGAGCAGTACTTC. It codes for CASSLTRGGEQYF.

This clone was seen a handful of times. The chain couples TRBV30 to TRBJ2-1; TRBD1 aligns across 8 bases. The junction had 7 bases not matched to a gene; V was cut back by 8 bases and J by 10 bases. Per germline, CDR1 GTSNPN and CDR2 SVGIG (reference sequence). This CDR3 is built from 11 residues. In nucleotides, the CDR3 is TGTGCCCGAGGACAGGGAGGCGAGCAGTTCTTC. Translating it yields CARGQGGEQFF.

This clone was counted only a few times. J is TRBJ2-6 and V is TRBV6-1; perhaps TRBD2 as D (5 bases). The CDR3 consists of 15 residues. Trimming removed 4 bases at V and 0 bases at J, with 7 bases between. CDR1 is MNHNS, CDR2 SASEGT, per germline. CDR3 in DNA: TGTGCCAGCAGTGGGGCGGGCTCTGGGGCCAACGTCCTGACTTTC. Residues: CASSGAGSGANVLTF.

V gene TRBV19 combines with J gene TRBJ2-7; tentative D call: TRBD2 (6 bases). V was cut by 5 bases and J by 3 bases, with 14 bases left in between. This CDR3 has 14 amino acids. Per germline, CDR1 LNHDA and CDR2 SQIVND (reference sequence). CDR3: CASSPRERHYEQYF. DNA for the CDR3: TGTGCCAGTAGTCCTCGGGAGAGACACTACGAGCAGTACTTC.

The gene calls are TRBV29-1 and TRBJ2-5; the match to TRBD1 covers 10 bases. The CDR3 has 13 amino acids. Germline trimming cut 6 bases from V and 3 bases from J; bases unmatched to any gene: 4. Looked up from germline, CDR1 is SQVTM and CDR2 is ANQGSEA. CDR3 DNA: TGCAGCGTGGAGGGACAGGGGAAAGAGACCCAGTACTTC. Residues: CSVEGQGKETQYF.

The DNA for the CDR3 is TGTGCCAGCAGCTTCGACTCAAGCCCGGATACGCAGTATTTT. It encodes CASSFDSSPDTQYF. The chain carries TRBV7-2 and TRBJ2-3, with D unresolved. V was pared by 3 bases and J by 6 bases, with 13 bases between. This CDR3 is built from 14 residues. In germline, CDR1 is SGHTA, CDR2 FQGNSA.

The chain links TRBV29-1 to TRBJ1-1; possibly TRBD1 for D (6 bases). The CDR3 is 14 amino acids. V lost 5 bases and J 3 bases, leaving 16 bases between the germline ends. Germline loops: CDR1 SQVTM, CDR2 ANQGSEA. CDR3 bases: TGCAGCGTTCGCGGGCCAGGGGTGTACACTGAAGCTTTCTTT. Amino acid sequence: CSVRGPGVYTEAFF.

The CDR3: CASSSGFGTSDTQYF. CDR3 nucleotide sequence: TGTGCCAGCAGTTCAGGGTTCGGGACTTCGGATACGCAGTATTTT. The rearrangement links TRBV6-4 to TRBJ2-3; a weak D match, TRBD2 (6 bases). Trimming took off 5 bases at V and 6 bases at J, with 18 bases between the two ends. The CDR3 extends over 15 amino acids. Germline CDR1 and CDR2: MRHNA and SNTAGT.

V and J are TRBV7-3 and TRBJ2-1; D possibly corresponds to TRBD1 (5 bases). The CDR3 consists of 19 residues. V shed 1 base and J shed 0 bases, with 19 bases lying between them. Looked up from germline, CDR1 is SGHTA and CDR2 is FQGTGA. CDR3 sequence: CASSLSSPAQGISYNEQFF. The CDR3 DNA is TGTGCCAGCAGCTTAAGTTCCCCGGCCCAGGGTATCTCCTACAATGAGCAGTTCTTC.

This clone was detected a few times. Here the CDR3 reads CSVGQSFYGYTF. The CDR3 nucleotides read TGCAGCGTCGGACAGTCTTTCTATGGCTACACCTTC. The chain is built from TRBV29-1 and TRBJ1-2; D possibly corresponds to TRBD1 (6 bases). Germline CDR1 SQVTM, CDR2 ANQGSEA. CDR3 size: 12 residues. Trimming cost V 6 bases and J 4 bases, with 12 bases left between them.

This clone occurred many times. The chain has TRBV14 and TRBJ1-1, with D unresolved. Trimming shortened V by 8 bases and J by 1 base, and 8 bases separated the two germline ends. CDR1 SGHDN and CDR2 FVKESK come from the germline V gene. The CDR3 length is 12 residues. CDR3 loop: CASGWRNTEAFF. The CDR3 DNA is TGTGCCAGCGGTTGGAGGAACACTGAAGCTTTCTTT.

The table lists this clone with a few counts. V is TRBV11-2 and J is TRBJ2-1; 11 nucleotides agree with TRBD2. Germline assignment: CDR1 SGHAT and CDR2 FQNNGV. J was trimmed by 15 bases and V by 1 base; bases with no gene match: 8. The CDR3 contains 14 residues. The CDR3 region is CASSLGLAGIGLFF. The CDR3 DNA follows: TGTGCCAGCAGCTTAGGACTAGCGGGAATCGGACTGTTCTTC.

This clone was detected a few times. The V gene is TRBV7-9, the J gene TRBJ1-4, with D tentatively TRBD1 (5 bases). The V and J ends lost 1 base and 7 bases respectively, with 13 bases between them. The CDR3 is made up of 15 amino acids. Germline CDR1 and CDR2: SEHNR and FQNEAQ (reference sequence). The CDR3 DNA is TGTGCCAGCAGCTTAGGTTACGGGGGAAGTGAAAAACTGTTTTTT. Translated: CASSLGYGGSEKLFF.

The chain uses TRBV30 and TRBJ2-1; a weak D match, TRBD2 (6 bases). V was clipped by 0 bases and J by 3 bases, with 12 bases between them. CDR1 GTSNPN and CDR2 SVGIG come from the germline V gene (reference sequence). This CDR3 has 15 residues. The CDR3 reads CAWSVSAGLYNEQFF. The DNA for the CDR3 is TGTGCCTGGAGTGTATCGGCGGGACTCTACAATGAGCAGTTCTTC.

This clone has at least ten counts. The chain couples TRBV28 to TRBJ2-7; 15 bases are a match to TRBD2. The germline CDR1 and CDR2 sequences are MDHEN and SYDVKM. Unmatched junction bases numbered 6, after V lost 5 bases and J lost 4 bases. The CDR3 contains 16 residues. In DNA form, the CDR3 reads TGTGCCAGCAGTCCTCCCGGGACTAGCGGGGGGTACGAGCAGTACTTC. This translates into CASSPPGTSGGYEQYF.